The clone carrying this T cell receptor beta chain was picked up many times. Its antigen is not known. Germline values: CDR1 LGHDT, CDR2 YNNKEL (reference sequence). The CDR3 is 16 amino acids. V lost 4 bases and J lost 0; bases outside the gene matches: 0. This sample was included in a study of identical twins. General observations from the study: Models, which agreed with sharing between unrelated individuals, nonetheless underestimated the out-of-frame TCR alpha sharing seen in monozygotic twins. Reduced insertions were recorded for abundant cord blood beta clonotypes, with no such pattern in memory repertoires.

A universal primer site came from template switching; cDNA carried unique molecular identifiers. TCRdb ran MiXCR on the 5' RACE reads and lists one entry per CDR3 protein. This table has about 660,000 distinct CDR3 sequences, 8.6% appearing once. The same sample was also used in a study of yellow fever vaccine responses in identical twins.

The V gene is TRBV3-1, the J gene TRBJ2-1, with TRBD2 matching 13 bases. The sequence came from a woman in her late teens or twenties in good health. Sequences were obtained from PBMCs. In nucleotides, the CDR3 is TGTGCCAGCAGCCGGACTAGCGGGAGCTCCTACAATGAGCAGTTCTTC. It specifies CASSRTSGSSYNEQFF.